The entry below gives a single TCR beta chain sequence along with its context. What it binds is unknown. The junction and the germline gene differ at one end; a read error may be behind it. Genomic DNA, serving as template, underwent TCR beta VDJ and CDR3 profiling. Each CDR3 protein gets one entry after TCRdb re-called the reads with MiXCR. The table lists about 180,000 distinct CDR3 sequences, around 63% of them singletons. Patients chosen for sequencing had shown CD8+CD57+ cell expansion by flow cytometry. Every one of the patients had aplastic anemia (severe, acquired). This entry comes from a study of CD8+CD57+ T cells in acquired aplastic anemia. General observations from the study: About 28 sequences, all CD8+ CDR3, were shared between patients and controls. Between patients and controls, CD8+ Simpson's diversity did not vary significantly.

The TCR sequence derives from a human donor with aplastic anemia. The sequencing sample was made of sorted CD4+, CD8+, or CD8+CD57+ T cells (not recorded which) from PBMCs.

CDR3 sequence: CASSAGTLNTDTQYF. DNA for the CDR3: TGTGCTAGCAGCGCCGGGACGCTCAACACAGATACGCAGTATTTT. The chain links TRBV7-7 to TRBJ2-3, with D perhaps TRBD1 or TRBD2 (5 bases each). Germline V lookup: CDR1 SSHAT, CDR2 FNYEAQ (reference sequence). CDR3 length equals 15 residues.